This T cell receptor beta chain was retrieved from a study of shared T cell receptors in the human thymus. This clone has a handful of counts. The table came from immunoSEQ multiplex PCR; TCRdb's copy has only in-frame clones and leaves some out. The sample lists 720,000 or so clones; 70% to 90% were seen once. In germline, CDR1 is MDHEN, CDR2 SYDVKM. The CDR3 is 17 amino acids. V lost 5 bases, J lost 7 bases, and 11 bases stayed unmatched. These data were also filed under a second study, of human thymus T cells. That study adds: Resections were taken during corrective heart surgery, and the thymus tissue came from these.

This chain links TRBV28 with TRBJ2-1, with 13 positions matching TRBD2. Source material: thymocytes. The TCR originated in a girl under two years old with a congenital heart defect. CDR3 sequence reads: CASSHGLAGVPWNEQFF. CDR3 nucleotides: TGTGCCAGCAGTCACGGACTAGCGGGGGTTCCTTGGAATGAGCAGTTCTTC.